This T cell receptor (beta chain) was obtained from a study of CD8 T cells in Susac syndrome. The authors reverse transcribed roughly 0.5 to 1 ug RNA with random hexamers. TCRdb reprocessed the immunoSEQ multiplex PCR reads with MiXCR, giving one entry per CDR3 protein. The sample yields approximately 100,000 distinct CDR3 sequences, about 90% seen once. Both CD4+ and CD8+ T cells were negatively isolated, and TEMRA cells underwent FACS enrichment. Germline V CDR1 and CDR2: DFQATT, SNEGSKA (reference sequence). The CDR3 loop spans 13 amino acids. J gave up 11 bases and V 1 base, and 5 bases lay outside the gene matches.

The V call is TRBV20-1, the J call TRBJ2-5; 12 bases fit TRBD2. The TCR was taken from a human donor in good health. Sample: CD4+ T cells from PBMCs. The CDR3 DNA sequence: TGCAGTGCTAGAGGAGCACTAGCGGGGGGACAGTACTTC. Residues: CSARGALAGGQYF.